This TCR beta chain was sequenced in a study of shared clonotypes between healthy human individuals. Points from the study as a whole: Non-shared clonotypes showed lower generation probabilities than clonotypes common to all four donors.

V lost 0 bases, J lost 2 bases, and 5 bases stayed unmatched. Per the germline V gene, CDR1 is SGHDT and CDR2 is YYEEEE. The CDR3 contains 16 residues. Notes on this clone: The antigen is not known.

Genomic DNA per cell subset filled all wells of several immunoSEQ plates. Generated by immunoSEQ multiplex PCR, the TCRdb table keeps only in-frame clones and is missing some. The top ten clones hold roughly 0.13% of a sample with roughly 2 million clones, approximately 96% of them seen once. The sequence was collected from a young man in good health. The chain links TRBV5-6 to TRBJ1-3; 7 bases agree with TRBD1. What was sequenced was naive CD4+ T cells sorted from blood. As for subset: CD45RA+ positively selected. CDR3 sequence reads: CASSLGQGSTGNTIYF. The CDR3, as DNA: TGTGCCAGCAGCTTGGGACAGGGTTCAACTGGAAACACCATATATTTT.